This passage covers 5 T cell receptor beta chains from one sample sequenced in a study of type 1 regulatory T cells (dated by TCRdb to 2020 to 2022). Instrument on record: Illumina MiSeq. Through fastp at Q25 and MiXCR, TCRdb rebuilt clones from the public reads, retaining in-frame beta chains. Every distinct CDR3 protein forms one entry, paired with its most common genes and DNA. The sample table holds fewer than 80,000 distinct CDR3 sequences, of which less than 25% were seen once. The top ten clonotypes cover roughly 8.3% of the sample. Antigens of these TCRs are unknown. What the research found in general, with its limitations: A more restricted TCR repertoire was observed in Tr1 cells than in non-Tr1 cells, and this restriction was interpreted in the study as alloantigen-induced clonal expansion.

The specimen sequenced was cultured type 1 regulatory T (Tr1) cells, either the whole culture or a sorted fraction (not recorded which). The sample's cell subset or site label, decoded: type 1 regulatory T cells sorted from the T-allo10 product. Every receptor here comes from a human donor in good health.

The chain combines TRBV10-3 with TRBJ2-7; 7 bases line up with TRBD2. This CDR3 has 13 amino acids. V trimming: 5 bases; J trimming: 3 bases; junction bases outside the gene matches: 4. Per the germline V gene, CDR1 is ENHRY and CDR2 is SYGVKD. CDR3 in DNA: TGTGCCATCAGTAGCGGGAAGGACTACGAGCAGTACTTC. Its protein product is CAISSGKDYEQYF.

This clonotype was observed a handful of times. The chain joins TRBV12-3 or TRBV12-4 to TRBJ2-2, with 13 nucleotides matching TRBD2. CDR3 length: 14 amino acids. With V trimmed by 5 bases and J by 6 bases, 0 bases remained unmatched. The CDR3 is CASSGLAGAGELFF. CDR3 coding DNA: TGTGCCAGCAGTGGACTAGCGGGAGCCGGGGAGCTGTTTTTT.

This clonotype was counted only a few times. This sequence joins TRBV28 and TRBJ1-1; D unresolved. The V and J ends lost 6 bases and 2 bases respectively, with 7 bases between them. Germline V gene data show CDR1 as MDHEN and CDR2 as SYDVKM. The CDR3 runs 12 residues. The CDR3 bases are TGTGCCAGCAGAGGCCCCAACACTGAAGCTTTCTTT. Protein: CASRGPNTEAFF.

A note on this clonotype: The CDR3 carries no conserved terminal phenylalanine or tryptophan, so it likely arises from a read error. The rearrangement joins TRBV20-1 to TRBJ2-3; 10 bases are shared with TRBD2. V lost 5 bases and J lost 11; bases outside the gene matches: 16. There are 15 residues in the CDR3. Germline CDR1 reads DFQATT; CDR2 reads SNEGSKA (reference sequence). The CDR3 DNA reads TGCAGTGCTCTCTTGGCTAGCGGGAGAATGAGGGGGCAGTATTCT. Translated, it gives CSALLASGRMRGQYS.

The sample holds a few counts of this clonotype. The chain is built from TRBV20-1 and TRBJ2-4; weak D call: TRBD2 (7 bases). The CDR3 is 13 residues long. Per germline, CDR1 DFQATT and CDR2 SNEGSKA (reference sequence). V gave up 5 bases and J gave up 9 bases, with 17 bases separating them. The CDR3 reads CSAVKGGGSIQYF. CDR3 coding DNA: TGCAGTGCTGTAAAGGGGGGGGGAAGCATTCAGTACTTC.